Following are 22 T cell receptor beta chains from one sample sequenced in a study of blood T cell repertoires in COVID-19. Produced via immunoSEQ multiplex PCR; TCRdb's table is partial and in-frame only. Among some 83,000 clones listed, over 85% were seen once. The sequencing sample was made of peripheral blood. These receptors were obtained from a man aged 45-65 years with acute or convalescent COVID-19.

CDR3 sequence reads: CASSGLGETQYF. The CDR3 DNA reads TGTGCCAGCAGTGGACTGGGAGAGACCCAGTACTTC. The J gene is TRBJ2-5, the V gene TRBV12-3 or TRBV12-4; D perhaps matches TRBD2 (5 bases). This CDR3 has 12 residues. The V and J ends lost 5 bases and 4 bases respectively, with 8 bases between them.

The rearrangement uses TRBV5-1 and TRBJ2-7, with D hard to call. The CDR3 has 15 residues. Germline V gives CDR1 SGHRS, CDR2 YFSETQ. With 5 bases removed from V and 0 bases from J, the gap between germline ends came to 15 bases. DNA of the CDR3: TGCGCCAGCAGTCTTCAGGATTCGAGCTCCTACGAGCAGTACTTC. Its translation: CASSLQDSSSYEQYF.

This sequence joins TRBV9 and TRBJ2-2; 7 positions match TRBD1. Germline lookup yields CDR1 SGDLS and CDR2 YYNGEE. Trimming removed 6 bases from V and 6 bases from J; junction bases left unmatched: 14. This CDR3 region has 16 residues. The CDR3 spells CASNTRQGEIAGELFF. The CDR3 nucleotides are TGTGCCAGCAACACACGACAGGGAGAAATTGCCGGGGAGCTGTTTTTT.

This clone was seen just once. V and J are TRBV19 and TRBJ1-1; 8 nucleotides agree with TRBD1. The length of the CDR3 is 16 residues. Per the germline V gene, CDR1 is LNHDA and CDR2 is SQIVND (reference sequence). Trimming cost V 2 bases and J 1 base; bases outside gene matches: 6. DNA of the CDR3: TGTGCCAGTAGTATACTCGCCGGACAGGGGAACACTGAAGCTTTCTTT. This translates into CASSILAGQGNTEAFF.

V is TRBV25-1 and J is TRBJ1-1; no definite D call. The V gene lost 8 bases and the J gene lost 7 bases, with 17 bases spanning the gap. The germline V gene has CDR1 MGHDK and CDR2 SYGVNS. The CDR3 is 13 amino acids. The CDR3 reads CASALSERGEAFF. CDR3 DNA sequence: TGTGCCAGCGCCTTATCGGAGCGGGGTGAAGCTTTCTTT.

This chain links TRBV5-1 with TRBJ2-1; D is perhaps TRBD2 (6 bases). Trimming took 2 bases from V and 7 from J, leaving 10 bases between them. The V gene's germline CDR1 is SGHRS and CDR2 YFSETQ. The CDR3 is 13 amino acids. This CDR3 is CASSLGGVNEQFF. The CDR3 DNA reads as TGCGCCAGCAGCTTAGGAGGGGTGAATGAGCAGTTCTTC.

V gene TRBV19 combines with J gene TRBJ1-5, with TRBD1 matching 7 bases. The CDR3 runs 14 residues. V was clipped by 5 bases and J by 3 bases; unmatched bases: 4. Germline assignment: CDR1 LNHDA and CDR2 SQIVND (reference sequence). In nucleotides, the CDR3 is TGTGCCAGTAGTGCCGGACAGGTCAATCAGCCCCAGCATTTT. The encoded protein is CASSAGQVNQPQHF.

This clone has only one observation. The chain combines TRBV10-1 with TRBJ2-7; possible D gene TRBD2, 6 bases. CDR3 length: 15 amino acids. The V gene lost 2 bases and the J gene lost 1 base, with 12 bases spanning the gap. Germline CDR1 is WNHNN and CDR2 is SYGVQD (reference sequence). CDR3 region: CASSESGGTSYEQYF. CDR3 DNA: TGCGCCAGCAGTGAGAGTGGCGGGACGTCCTACGAGCAGTACTTC.

For the CDR3, the DNA is TGTGCCAGTAGTGAACGGTTAGCCAAAAACATTCAGTACTTC. This encodes CASSERLAKNIQYF. V usage is TRBV19 and J usage is TRBJ2-4, with D unresolved. Trimming took 5 bases from V and 0 from J, leaving 8 bases between them. This CDR3 has 14 amino acids. The V gene's germline CDR1 is LNHDA and CDR2 SQIVND (reference sequence).

The chain has TRBV7-9 and TRBJ1-5; D gene uncertain. Looked up from germline, CDR1 is SEHNR and CDR2 is FQNEAQ (reference sequence). CDR3 size: 12 residues. With 5 bases removed from V and 4 bases from J, the gap between germline ends came to 6 bases. Here the CDR3 reads CASSPGNQPQHF. The CDR3 DNA sequence: TGTGCCAGCAGCCCGGGGAATCAGCCCCAGCATTTT.

The rearrangement links TRBV4-1 to TRBJ2-7, with 9 bases identical to TRBD1. The germline V gene has CDR1 MGHRA and CDR2 YSYEKL. With 3 bases clipped from V and 9 bases from J, the junction kept 15 bases outside the gene matches. The CDR3 totals 16 residues. The CDR3 sequence is CASSHGAETGGRWQYF. The CDR3 DNA sequence: TGCGCCAGCAGCCATGGAGCCGAGACAGGGGGAAGGTGGCAGTACTTC.

The chain uses TRBV5-5 and TRBJ2-3; 7 bases are a match to TRBD2. J lost 1 base, V lost 0 bases, and 5 bases had no gene match. CDR1 and CDR2 from the germline V gene are SGHKS and YYEKEE (reference sequence). The CDR3 runs to 16 residues. This CDR3 reads CASSLGGGPGTDTQYF. In nucleotides, the CDR3 is TGTGCCAGCAGCTTGGGGGGGGGACCCGGCACAGATACGCAGTATTTT.

The chain uses TRBV6-5 and TRBJ2-7, with 7 bases fitting TRBD1. After removal of 5 bases from V and 7 bases from J, the junction contained 14 bases not matched to a gene. The length of the CDR3 is 15 residues. Per germline, CDR1 MNHEY and CDR2 SVGAGI. The CDR3 protein is CASSPRQGSIWEQYF. DNA of the CDR3: TGTGCCAGCAGTCCCAGACAGGGATCCATCTGGGAGCAGTACTTC.

The chain recombines TRBV28 with TRBJ1-2; 12 nucleotides line up with TRBD1. The CDR3 spans 16 residues. Unmatched junction bases numbered 1, after V lost 2 bases and J lost 0 bases. Germline V CDR1 and CDR2: MDHEN, SYDVKM. Here the CDR3 DNA reads TGTGCCAGCAGTTTAAGGGACAGGGGGCCTAACTATGGCTACACCTTC. Encoded protein: CASSLRDRGPNYGYTF.

The chain employs TRBV19 and TRBJ1-4; D is undetermined. This CDR3 region has 13 residues. V was cut by 2 bases and J by 4 bases, with 5 bases left in between. Germline lookup yields CDR1 LNHDA and CDR2 SQIVND (reference sequence). The CDR3 DNA reads TGTGCCAGTAGTATAAGCTTTAATGAAAAACTGTTTTTT. This gives the protein CASSISFNEKLFF.

The chain uses TRBV5-4 and TRBJ1-2; 7 positions agree with TRBD1. V was pared by 3 bases and J by 4 bases, with 9 bases of the junction left unmatched. CDR1 SGHNT and CDR2 YYREEE come from the germline V gene (reference sequence). This CDR3 is 15 amino acids long. CDR3 sequence reads: CASSSPNSGGYGYTF. The CDR3 DNA reads as TGTGCCAGCAGCTCACCAAATTCAGGGGGCTATGGCTACACCTTC. Full variable domain (outside the CDR3, taken from reference TRBV5-4 and TRBJ1-2): ETGVTQSPTHLIKTRGQQVTLRCSSQSGHNTVSWYQQALGQGPQFIFQYYREEENGRGNFPPRFSGLQFPNYSSELNVNALELDDSALYLCASSSPNSGGYGYTFGSGTRLTVV.

V usage is TRBV2 and J usage is TRBJ1-5; 11 bases map to TRBD1. Germline trimming cut 6 bases from V and 2 bases from J; bases unmatched to any gene: 3. The CDR3 consists of 15 residues. Germline V CDR1 and CDR2: SNHLY, FYNNEI. The CDR3 DNA is TGTGCCAGCAGGACGGGACAGGGGGGCAATCAGCCCCAGCATTTT. Protein sequence: CASRTGQGGNQPQHF.

This chain connects TRBV2 to TRBJ1-6, with D unresolved. The length of the CDR3 is 14 residues. Trimming shortened V by 8 bases and J by 0 bases, and 8 bases separated the two germline ends. CDR1 is SNHLY and CDR2 is FYNNEI in the germline V gene. CDR3 protein: CASGQSSYNSPLHF. DNA for the CDR3: TGTGCCAGCGGGCAGAGCTCCTATAATTCACCCCTCCACTTT.

This clone was seen a handful of times. The rearrangement joins TRBV7-9 to TRBJ2-1; a weak D match, TRBD1 (6 bases). V was cut by 1 base and J by 4 bases, with 17 bases left in between. Per the germline V gene, CDR1 is SEHNR and CDR2 is FQNEAQ (reference sequence). The CDR3 loop spans 17 amino acids. This CDR3 is CASSLGMDRGLYNEQFF. The CDR3 DNA sequence: TGTGCCAGCAGCTTAGGGATGGACAGAGGACTGTACAATGAGCAGTTCTTC.

The sample holds a few counts of this clone. The V and J genes are TRBV12-3 or TRBV12-4 and TRBJ1-2, with D tentatively TRBD1 (6 bases). Trimming left V 3 bases short and J 6 bases short, with 11 bases between. The CDR3 is 13 amino acids. The CDR3 protein is CASSFTGQDGYTF. Here the CDR3 DNA reads TGTGCCAGCAGTTTTACAGGGCAGGATGGCTACACCTTC.

V is TRBV4-1 and J is TRBJ1-1, with 7 bases matching TRBD1. This CDR3 is built from 12 residues. The V and J ends lost 4 bases and 10 bases, in that order; junction bases with no gene match: 6. Germline-derived CDR1 and CDR2 are MGHRA and YSYEKL. The CDR3: CASSLRGGGAFF. CDR3 sequence (DNA): TGCGCCAGCAGCCTCAGAGGGGGCGGAGCTTTCTTT.

The chain joins TRBV5-6 to TRBJ2-3, with 12 positions matching TRBD2. CDR1 is SGHDT and CDR2 is YYEEEE in the germline V gene. The length of the CDR3 is 15 residues. V shed 2 bases and J 6 bases; nucleotides not matched to a gene: 4. Here the CDR3 reads CASSFRTSGTDTQYF. DNA for the CDR3: TGTGCCAGCAGCTTCCGGACTAGCGGGACTGATACGCAGTATTTT. The whole variable domain, filled in from reference TRBV5-6 and TRBJ2-3, reads DAGVTQSPTHLIKTRGQQVTLRCSPKSGHDTVSWYQQALGQGPQFIFQYYEEEERQRGNFPDRFSGHQFPNYSSELNVNALLLGDSALYLCASSFRTSGTDTQYFGPGTRLTVL.